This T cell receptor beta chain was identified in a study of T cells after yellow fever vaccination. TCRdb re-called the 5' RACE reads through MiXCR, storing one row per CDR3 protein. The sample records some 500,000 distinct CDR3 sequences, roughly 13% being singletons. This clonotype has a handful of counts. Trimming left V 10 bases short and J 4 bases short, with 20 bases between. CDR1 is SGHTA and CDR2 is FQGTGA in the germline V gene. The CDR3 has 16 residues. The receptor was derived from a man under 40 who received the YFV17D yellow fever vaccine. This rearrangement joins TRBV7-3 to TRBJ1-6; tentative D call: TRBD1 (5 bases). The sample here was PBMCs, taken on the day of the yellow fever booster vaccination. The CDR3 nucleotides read TGTGCCACCACCCCTGGGGGATACTTATATAATTCACCCCTCCACTTT. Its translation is CATTPGGYLYNSPLHF.